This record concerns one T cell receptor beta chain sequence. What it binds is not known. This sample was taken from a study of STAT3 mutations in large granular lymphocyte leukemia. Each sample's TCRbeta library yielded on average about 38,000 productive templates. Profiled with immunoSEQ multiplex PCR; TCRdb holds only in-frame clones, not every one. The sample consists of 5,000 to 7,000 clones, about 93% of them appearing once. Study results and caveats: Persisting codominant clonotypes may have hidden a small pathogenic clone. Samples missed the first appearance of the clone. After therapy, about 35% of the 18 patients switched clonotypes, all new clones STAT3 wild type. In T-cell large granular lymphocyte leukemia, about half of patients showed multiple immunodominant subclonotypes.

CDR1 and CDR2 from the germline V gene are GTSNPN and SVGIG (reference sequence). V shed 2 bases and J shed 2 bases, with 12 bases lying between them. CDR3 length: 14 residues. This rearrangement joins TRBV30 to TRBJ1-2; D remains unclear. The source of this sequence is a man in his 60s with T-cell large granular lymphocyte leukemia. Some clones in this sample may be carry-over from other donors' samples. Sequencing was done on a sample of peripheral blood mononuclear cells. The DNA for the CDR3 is TGTGCCTGGAGTTCCCTCGGGATCAACTATGGCTACACCTTC. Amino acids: CAWSSLGINYGYTF.